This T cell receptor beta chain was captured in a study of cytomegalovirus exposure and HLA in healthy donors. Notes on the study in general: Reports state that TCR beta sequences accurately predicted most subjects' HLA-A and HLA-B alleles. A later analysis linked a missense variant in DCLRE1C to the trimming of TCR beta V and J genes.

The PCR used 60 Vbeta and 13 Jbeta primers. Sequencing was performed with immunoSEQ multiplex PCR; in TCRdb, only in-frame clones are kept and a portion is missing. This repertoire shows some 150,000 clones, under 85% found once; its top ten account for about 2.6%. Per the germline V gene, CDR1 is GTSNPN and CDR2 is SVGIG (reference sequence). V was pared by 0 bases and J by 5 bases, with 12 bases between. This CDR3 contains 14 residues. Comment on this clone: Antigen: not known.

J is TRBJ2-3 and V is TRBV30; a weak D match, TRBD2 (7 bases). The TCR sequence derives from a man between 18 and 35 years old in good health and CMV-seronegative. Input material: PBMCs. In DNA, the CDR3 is TGTGCCTGGAGTGTTTCGGGGGGCGAAGATACGCAGTATTTT. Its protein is CAWSVSGGEDTQYF.